The rows below give T cell receptor beta chains drawn from one sample of a study of blood T cells in healthy people across ages. TCRdb independently ran MiXCR on the 5' RACE reads; one entry per CDR3 protein. The data hold about 640,000 distinct CDR3 sequences, with under 65% observed a single time. The sequencing sample was made of blood. The receptor set was obtained from a man in his sixties in good health. Both conserved end residues are part of each CDR3. The D gene is left open where the match is weak. Clone size is shown for a subset of rows, as once, few, many or a class of expanded clone.

TRBJ2-7	12	TRBV2	once	TRBD2	CASSMRGDEQYF	TGTGCCAGCAGTATGCGGGGGGACGAGCAGTACTTC
TRBJ2-7	13	TRBV12-3/TRBV12-4	NA	TRBD1	CASSRGQGNEQYF	TGTGCCAGCAGTCGGGGACAGGGGAACGAGCAGTACTTC
TRBJ2-3	16	TRBV4-1	NA	NA	CASSQDLSGGGGTQYF	TGCGCCAGCAGCCAAGATCTGTCCGGGGGCGGGGGTACGCAGTATTTT
TRBJ2-5	13	TRBV24-1	NA	NA	CATSDSPGATQYF	TGTGCCACCAGTGATTCTCCGGGGGCGACCCAGTACTTC
TRBJ2-1	15	TRBV6-6	NA	TRBD1	CASSQRQGTYNEQFF	TGTGCCAGCAGCCAGCGACAGGGGACCTACAATGAGCAGTTCTTC
TRBJ1-2	16	TRBV10-3	NA	TRBD1	CAISEPDRGPGYGYTF	TGTGCCATCAGTGAGCCGGACAGGGGGCCCGGCTATGGCTACACCTTC
TRBJ1-1	16	TRBV18	once	NA	CASSPVETFMNTEAFF	TGTGCCAGCTCACCAGTGGAGACATTCATGAACACTGAAGCTTTCTTT
TRBJ2-5	14	TRBV12-3/TRBV12-4	NA	TRBD2	CATRTSGGGETQYF	TGTGCCACCCGGACTAGCGGGGGAGGAGAGACCCAGTACTTC
TRBJ2-5	15	TRBV7-2	NA	TRBD2	CASSRATSAWETQYF	TGTGCCAGCAGCCGCGCGACTAGCGCATGGGAGACCCAGTACTTC
TRBJ1-1	14	TRBV20-1	NA	NA	CSARGKGGRTEAFF	TGCAGTGCTAGAGGCAAGGGAGGAAGGACTGAAGCTTTCTTT
TRBJ1-1	15	TRBV4-2	NA	NA	CASSILAGGETEAFF	TGTGCCAGCAGCATCCTCGCCGGAGGGGAAACTGAAGCTTTCTTT
TRBJ2-1	14	TRBV10-2	once	TRBD2	CASSRRELYNEQFF	TGCGCCAGCAGCCGGCGGGAGTTGTACAATGAGCAGTTCTTC
TRBJ2-5	14	TRBV5-1	NA	TRBD1	CASSPGQGLETQYF	TGCGCCAGCAGCCCGGGACAGGGGTTGGAGACCCAGTACTTC
TRBJ2-1	16	TRBV7-2	NA	TRBD2	CASSLDLASGGDEQFF	TGTGCCAGCAGCTTAGATTTGGCTAGCGGGGGGGATGAGCAGTTCTTC
TRBJ2-5	16	TRBV4-2	NA	NA	CASSQDMRGGYETQYF	TGTGCCAGCAGCCAAGATATGAGGGGGGGCTATGAGACCCAGTACTTC
TRBJ2-7	13	TRBV29-1	NA	NA	CSVEASPRSEQYF	TGCAGCGTTGAAGCGTCACCCCGGAGTGAGCAGTACTTC
TRBJ2-1	14	TRBV13	few	NA	CASSTSGVRDEQFF	TGTGCCAGCAGCACGTCGGGGGTCCGGGATGAGCAGTTCTTC
TRBJ1-2	15	TRBV9	NA	NA	CASSVGGLAGHGYTF	TGTGCCAGCAGCGTGGGAGGCCTCGCGGGGCATGGCTACACCTTC
TRBJ2-1	12	TRBV7-2	NA	NA	CASSLSWREQFF	TGTGCCAGCAGCCTCTCCTGGAGGGAGCAGTTCTTC
TRBJ2-7	14	TRBV14	NA	TRBD1	CASSPDRVAYEQYF	TGTGCCAGCAGCCCGGACAGGGTAGCCTACGAGCAGTACTTC
TRBJ2-7	12	TRBV29-1	NA	NA	CSVSGHYYEQYF	TGCAGCGTTTCCGGCCATTACTACGAGCAGTACTTC
TRBJ2-4	16	TRBV9	many	TRBD2	CASSPTSGGAGNIQYF	TGTGCCAGCAGCCCGACTAGCGGGGGGGCAGGAAACATTCAGTACTTC
TRBJ1-6	13	TRBV7-6	NA	NA	CASSAAGNSPLHF	TGTGCCAGCAGCGCCGCCGGGAATTCACCCCTCCACTTT
TRBJ2-2	11	TRBV29-1	NA	NA	CSVGLTGELFF	TGCAGCGTAGGATTGACCGGGGAGCTGTTTTTT
TRBJ1-4	16	TRBV28	NA	NA	CASSLGAGGSNEKLFF	TGTGCCAGCAGTTTAGGGGCGGGAGGGTCTAATGAAAAACTGTTTTTT
TRBJ2-6	14	TRBV10-3	NA	NA	CALSVVPGANVLTF	TGTGCCCTTTCGGTGGTTCCTGGGGCCAACGTCCTGACTTTC
TRBJ2-3	16	TRBV5-5	few	NA	CASSLGSAYQRDTQYF	TGTGCCAGCAGCTTGGGGTCCGCCTATCAGAGAGATACGCAGTATTTT
TRBJ1-2	15	TRBV9	few	NA	CAGKAGHRANYGYTF	TGTGCCGGGAAGGCAGGGCACAGGGCTAACTATGGCTACACCTTC
TRBJ2-5	14	TRBV12-3/TRBV12-4	NA	TRBD1	CASGETGYQETQYF	TGTGCCAGCGGGGAGACAGGGTACCAAGAGACCCAGTACTTC
TRBJ2-5	15	TRBV5-1	NA	NA	CASSLDSYLQETQYF	TGCGCCAGCAGCTTGGACAGTTACCTCCAAGAGACCCAGTACTTC
TRBJ2-5	15	TRBV5-4	NA	NA	CASSTRGGLEETQYF	TGTGCCAGCAGCACCCGAGGGGGATTAGAGGAGACCCAGTACTTC
TRBJ2-5	15	TRBV7-6	NA	NA	CASSFSWAPKETQYF	TGTGCCAGCAGCTTTAGTTGGGCACCCAAAGAGACCCAGTACTTC